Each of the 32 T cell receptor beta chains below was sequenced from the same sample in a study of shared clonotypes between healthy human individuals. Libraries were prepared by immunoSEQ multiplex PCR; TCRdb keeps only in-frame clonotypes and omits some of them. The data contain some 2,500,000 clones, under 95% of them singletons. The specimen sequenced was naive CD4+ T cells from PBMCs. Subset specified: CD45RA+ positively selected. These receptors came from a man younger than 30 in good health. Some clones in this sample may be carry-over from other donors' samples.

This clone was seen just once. The CDR3 bases are TGTGCCAGCACAGGGGGCAGTGAAACTAATGAAAAACTGTTTTTT. Protein: CASTGGSETNEKLFF. The V and J genes are TRBV2 and TRBJ1-4, with TRBD1 matching over 8 bases. Germline CDR1 and CDR2: SNHLY and FYNNEI. V shed 7 bases and J 1 base; nucleotides not matched to a gene: 5. This CDR3 comprises 15 residues. The complete variable domain, with remaining parts taken from reference TRBV2 and TRBJ1-4, reads EPEVTQTPSHQVTQMGQEVILRCVPISNHLYFYWYRQILGQKVEFLVSFYNNEISEKSEIFDDQFSVERPDGSNFTLKIRSTKLEDSAMYFCASTGGSETNEKLFFGSGTQLSVL.

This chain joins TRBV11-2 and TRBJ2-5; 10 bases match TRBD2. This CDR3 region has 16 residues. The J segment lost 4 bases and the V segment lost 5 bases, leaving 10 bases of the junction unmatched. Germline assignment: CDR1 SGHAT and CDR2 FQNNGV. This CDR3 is CASSPKTSGRGETQYF. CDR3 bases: TGTGCCAGCAGCCCCAAAACCAGCGGGAGGGGAGAGACCCAGTACTTC.

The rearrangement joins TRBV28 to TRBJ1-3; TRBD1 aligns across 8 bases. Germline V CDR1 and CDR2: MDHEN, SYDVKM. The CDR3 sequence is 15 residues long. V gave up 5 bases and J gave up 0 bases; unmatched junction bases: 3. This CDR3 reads CASSAGGASGNTIYF. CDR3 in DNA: TGTGCCAGCAGTGCAGGGGGCGCCTCTGGAAACACCATATATTTT.

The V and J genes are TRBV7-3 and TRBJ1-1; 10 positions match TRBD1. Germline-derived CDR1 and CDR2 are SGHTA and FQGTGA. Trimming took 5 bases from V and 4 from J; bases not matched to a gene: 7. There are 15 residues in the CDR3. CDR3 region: CASSPEGTGVTEAFF. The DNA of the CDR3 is TGTGCCAGCAGCCCAGAAGGGACAGGGGTCACTGAAGCTTTCTTT.

The CDR3 loop is CATSRGGLAVYEQYF. CDR3 in DNA: TGTGCCACCAGCAGGGGGGGGCTAGCTGTCTACGAGCAGTACTTC. The gene calls are TRBV15 and TRBJ2-5; possibly TRBD2 for D (7 bases). The end of the DNA is better explained by TRBJ2-7, so the J call may be wrong. The CDR3 contains 15 residues. Germline CDR1 LNHNV, CDR2 YYDKDF (reference sequence).

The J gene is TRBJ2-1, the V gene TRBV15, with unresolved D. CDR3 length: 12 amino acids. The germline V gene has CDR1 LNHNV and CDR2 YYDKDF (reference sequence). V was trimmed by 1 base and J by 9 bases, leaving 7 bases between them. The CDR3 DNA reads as TGTGCCACCAGCAGAGGGAGAAGTGAGCAGTTCTTC. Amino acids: CATSRGRSEQFF.

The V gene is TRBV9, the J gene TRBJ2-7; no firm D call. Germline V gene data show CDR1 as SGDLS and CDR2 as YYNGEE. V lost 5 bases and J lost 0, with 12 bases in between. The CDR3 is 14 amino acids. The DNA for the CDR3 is TGTGCCAGCAGTTTTTCAGGCAGCTCCTACGAGCAGTACTTC. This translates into CASSFSGSSYEQYF.

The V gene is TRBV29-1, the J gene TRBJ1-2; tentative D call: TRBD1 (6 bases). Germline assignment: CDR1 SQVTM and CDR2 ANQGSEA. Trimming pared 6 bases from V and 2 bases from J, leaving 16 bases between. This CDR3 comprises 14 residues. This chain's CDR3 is CSVPGAASNYGYTF. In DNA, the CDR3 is TGCAGCGTCCCGGGGGCGGCCAGCAACTATGGCTACACCTTC.

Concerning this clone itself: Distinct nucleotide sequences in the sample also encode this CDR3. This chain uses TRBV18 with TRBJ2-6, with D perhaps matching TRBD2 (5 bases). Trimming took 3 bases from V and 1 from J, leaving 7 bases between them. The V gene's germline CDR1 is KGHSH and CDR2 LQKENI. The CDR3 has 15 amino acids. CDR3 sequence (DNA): TGTGCCAGCTCACCGTCGGGGTCTGGGGCCAACGTCCTGACTTTC. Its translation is CASSPSGSGANVLTF. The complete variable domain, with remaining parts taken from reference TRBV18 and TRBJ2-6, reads NAGVMQNPRHLVRRRGQEARLRCSPMKGHSHVYWYRQLPEEGLKFMVYLQKENIIDESGMPKERFSAEFPKEGPSILRIQQVVRGDSAAYFCASSPSGSGANVLTFGAGSRLTVL.

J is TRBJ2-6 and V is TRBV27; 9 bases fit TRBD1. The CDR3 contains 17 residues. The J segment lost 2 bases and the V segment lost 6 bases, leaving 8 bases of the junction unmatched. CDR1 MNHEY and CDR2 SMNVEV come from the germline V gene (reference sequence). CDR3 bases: TGTGCCAGCAGCCCGGGACAGGGAGAGACTGGGGCCAACGTCCTGACTTTC. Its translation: CASSPGQGETGANVLTF.

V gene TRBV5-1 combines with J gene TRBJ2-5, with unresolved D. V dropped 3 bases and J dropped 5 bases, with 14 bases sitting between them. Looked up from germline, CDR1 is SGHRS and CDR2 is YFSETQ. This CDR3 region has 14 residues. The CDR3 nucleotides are TGCGCCAGCAGCTGGCAGGTTTTCGGGGAGACCCAGTACTTC. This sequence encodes CASSWQVFGETQYF.

CDR3 sequence reads: CASSRDRVRQPQHF. The DNA for the CDR3 is TGTGCCAGCAGTCGTGACAGGGTCCGTCAGCCCCAGCATTTT. The chain uses TRBV2 and TRBJ1-5; TRBD1 matches at 7 bases. The CDR3 loop spans 14 amino acids. Germline loops: CDR1 SNHLY, CDR2 FYNNEI. The J segment lost 6 bases and the V segment lost 5 bases, leaving 7 bases of the junction unmatched. The full variable domain, completed using reference TRBV2 and TRBJ1-5, is EPEVTQTPSHQVTQMGQEVILRCVPISNHLYFYWYRQILGQKVEFLVSFYNNEISEKSEIFDDQFSVERPDGSNFTLKIRSTKLEDSAMYFCASSRDRVRQPQHFGDGTRLSIL.

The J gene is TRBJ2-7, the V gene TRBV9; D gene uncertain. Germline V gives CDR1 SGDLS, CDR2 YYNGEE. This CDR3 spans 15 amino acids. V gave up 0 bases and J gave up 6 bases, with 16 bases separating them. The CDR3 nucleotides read TGTGCCAGCAGCGTAGATGCTGCGGAAGGCGCCGAGCAGTACTTC. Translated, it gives CASSVDAAEGAEQYF.

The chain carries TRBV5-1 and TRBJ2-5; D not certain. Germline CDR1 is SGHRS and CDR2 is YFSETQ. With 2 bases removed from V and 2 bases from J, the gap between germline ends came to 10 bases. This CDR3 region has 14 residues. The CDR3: CASSFNGHQETQYF. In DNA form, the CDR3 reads TGCGCCAGCAGCTTTAACGGGCATCAAGAGACCCAGTACTTC.

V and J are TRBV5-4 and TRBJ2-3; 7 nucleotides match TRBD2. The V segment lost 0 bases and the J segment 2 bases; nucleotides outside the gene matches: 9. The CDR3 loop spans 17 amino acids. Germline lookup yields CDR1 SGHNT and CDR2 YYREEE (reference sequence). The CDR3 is CASSLDLPSGFTDTQYF. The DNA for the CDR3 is TGTGCCAGCAGCTTGGATCTGCCTAGCGGTTTCACAGATACGCAGTATTTT. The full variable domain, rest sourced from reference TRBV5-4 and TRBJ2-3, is ETGVTQSPTHLIKTRGQQVTLRCSSQSGHNTVSWYQQALGQGPQFIFQYYREEENGRGNFPPRFSGLQFPNYSSELNVNALELDDSALYLCASSLDLPSGFTDTQYFGPGTRLTVL.

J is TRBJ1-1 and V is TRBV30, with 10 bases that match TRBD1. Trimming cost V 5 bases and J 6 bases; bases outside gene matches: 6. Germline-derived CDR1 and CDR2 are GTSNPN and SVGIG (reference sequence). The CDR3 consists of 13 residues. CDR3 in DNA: TGTGCCTGGCGGGGACAGGGGCCTCCTGAAGCTTTCTTT. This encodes CAWRGQGPPEAFF.

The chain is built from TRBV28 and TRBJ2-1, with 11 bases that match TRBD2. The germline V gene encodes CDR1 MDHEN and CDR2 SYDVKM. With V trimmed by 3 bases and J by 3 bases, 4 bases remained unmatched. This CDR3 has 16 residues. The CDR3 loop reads CASSLWTSGRYNEQFF. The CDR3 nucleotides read TGTGCCAGCAGTTTGTGGACTAGCGGGCGCTACAATGAGCAGTTCTTC. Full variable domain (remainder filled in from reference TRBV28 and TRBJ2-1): DVKVTQSSRYLVKRTGEKVFLECVQDMDHENMFWYRQDPGLGLRLIYFSYDVKMKEKGDIPEGYSVSREKKERFSLILESASTNQTSMYLCASSLWTSGRYNEQFFGPGTRLTVL.

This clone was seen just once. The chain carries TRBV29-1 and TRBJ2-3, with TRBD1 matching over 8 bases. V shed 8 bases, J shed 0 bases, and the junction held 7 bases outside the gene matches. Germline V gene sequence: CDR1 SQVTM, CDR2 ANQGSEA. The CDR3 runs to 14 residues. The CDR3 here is CSLGQGASTDTQYF. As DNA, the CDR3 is TGCAGCCTCGGGCAGGGGGCGAGCACAGATACGCAGTATTTT.

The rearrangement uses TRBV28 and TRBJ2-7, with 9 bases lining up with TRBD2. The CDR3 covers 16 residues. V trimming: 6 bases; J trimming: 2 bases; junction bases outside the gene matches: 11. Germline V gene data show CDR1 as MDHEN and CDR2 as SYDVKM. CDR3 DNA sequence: TGTGCCAGCAGACGTACCGGGACTAGCTGGACCTACGAGCAGTACTTC. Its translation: CASRRTGTSWTYEQYF.

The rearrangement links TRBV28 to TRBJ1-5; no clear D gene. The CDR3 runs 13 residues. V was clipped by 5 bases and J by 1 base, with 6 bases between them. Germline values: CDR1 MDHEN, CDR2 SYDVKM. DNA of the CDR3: TGTGCCAGCAGTGGTTGGAGCAATCAGCCCCAGCATTTT. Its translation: CASSGWSNQPQHF.

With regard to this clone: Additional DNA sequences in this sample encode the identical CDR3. This CDR3 is CASSSGGISPYEQYF. The CDR3 bases are TGCGCCAGCAGCTCTGGGGGGATCTCCCCCTACGAGCAGTACTTC. The V and J genes are TRBV5-1 and TRBJ2-7; possibly TRBD2 for D (6 bases). CDR1 is SGHRS and CDR2 is YFSETQ in the germline V gene. The CDR3 loop spans 15 amino acids. Trimming removed 3 bases from V and 2 bases from J, with 15 bases in between.

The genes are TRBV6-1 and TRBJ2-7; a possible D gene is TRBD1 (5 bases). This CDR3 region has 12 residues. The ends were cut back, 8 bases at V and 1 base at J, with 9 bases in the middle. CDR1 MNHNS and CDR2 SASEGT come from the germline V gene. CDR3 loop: CASADRSYEQYF. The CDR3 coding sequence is TGTGCCAGCGCCGACAGATCCTACGAGCAGTACTTC.

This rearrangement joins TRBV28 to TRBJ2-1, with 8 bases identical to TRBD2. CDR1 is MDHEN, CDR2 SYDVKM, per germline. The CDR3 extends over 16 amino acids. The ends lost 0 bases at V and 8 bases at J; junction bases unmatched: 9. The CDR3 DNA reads TGTGCCAGCAGTTTATGGACGGCGGGAGGCTCTTATGAGCAGTTCTTC. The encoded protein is CASSLWTAGGSYEQFF.

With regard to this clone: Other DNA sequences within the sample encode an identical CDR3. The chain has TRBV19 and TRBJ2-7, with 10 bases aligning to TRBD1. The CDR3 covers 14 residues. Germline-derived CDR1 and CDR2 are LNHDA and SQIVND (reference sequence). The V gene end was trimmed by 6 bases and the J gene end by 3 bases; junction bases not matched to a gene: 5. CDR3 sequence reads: CASSIRTGGYEQYF. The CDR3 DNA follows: TGTGCCAGTAGCATACGGACAGGGGGCTACGAGCAGTACTTC.

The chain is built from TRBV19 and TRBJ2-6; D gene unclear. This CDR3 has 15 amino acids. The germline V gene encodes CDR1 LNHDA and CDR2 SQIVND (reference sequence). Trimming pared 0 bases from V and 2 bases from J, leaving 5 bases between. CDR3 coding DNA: TGTGCCAGTAGTATAGATGGGCCTGGGGCCAACGTCCTGACTTTC. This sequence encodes CASSIDGPGANVLTF.

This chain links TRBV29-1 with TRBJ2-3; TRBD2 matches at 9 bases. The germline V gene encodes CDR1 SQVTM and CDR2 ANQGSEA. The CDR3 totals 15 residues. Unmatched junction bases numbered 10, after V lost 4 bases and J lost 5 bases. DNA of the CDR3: TGCAGCGTTGGAGGGGTAGCGGGAGTGGTAGATACGCAGTATTTT. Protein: CSVGGVAGVVDTQYF.

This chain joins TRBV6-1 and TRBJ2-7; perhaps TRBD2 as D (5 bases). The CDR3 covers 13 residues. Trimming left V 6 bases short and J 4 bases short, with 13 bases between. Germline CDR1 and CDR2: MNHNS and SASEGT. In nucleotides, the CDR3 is TGTGCCAGCAGGGAGGAACCACAATACGAGCAGTACTTC. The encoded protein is CASREEPQYEQYF.

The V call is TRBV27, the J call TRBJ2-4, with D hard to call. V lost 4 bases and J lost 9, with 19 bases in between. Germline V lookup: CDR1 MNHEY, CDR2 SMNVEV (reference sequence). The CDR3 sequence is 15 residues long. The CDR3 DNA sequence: TGTGCCAGCAGTTATAGACCGGCCCCGGAAACCATTCAGTACTTC. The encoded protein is CASSYRPAPETIQYF.

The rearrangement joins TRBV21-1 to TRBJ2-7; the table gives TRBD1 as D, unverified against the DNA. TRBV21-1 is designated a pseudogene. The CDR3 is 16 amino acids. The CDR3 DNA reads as TGTGCCAGCAGAACCGACAGTTACTTGGGCCACTACGAGCAGTACTTC. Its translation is CASRTDSYLGHYEQYF.

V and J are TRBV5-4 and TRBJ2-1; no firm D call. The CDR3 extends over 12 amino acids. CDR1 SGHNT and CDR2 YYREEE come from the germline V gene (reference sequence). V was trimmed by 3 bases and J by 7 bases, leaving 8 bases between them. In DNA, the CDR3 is TGTGCCAGCAGCTCATTGATTAATGAGCAGTTCTTC. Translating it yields CASSSLINEQFF.

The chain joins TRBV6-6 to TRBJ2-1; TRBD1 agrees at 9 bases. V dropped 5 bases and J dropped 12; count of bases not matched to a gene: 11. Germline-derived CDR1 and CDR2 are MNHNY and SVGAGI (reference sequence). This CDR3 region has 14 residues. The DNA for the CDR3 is TGTGCCAGCAGTCTCAAGGACAGGGGACTAAGGCAGTTCTTC. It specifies CASSLKDRGLRQFF.

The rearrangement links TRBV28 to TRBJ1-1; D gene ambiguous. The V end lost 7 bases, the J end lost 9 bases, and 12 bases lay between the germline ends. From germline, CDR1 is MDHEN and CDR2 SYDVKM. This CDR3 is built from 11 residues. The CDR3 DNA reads TGTGCCAGCAATTCGGGTGTGCAAGCTTTCTTT. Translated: CASNSGVQAFF.